The source of this TCR beta chain is a study of shared clonotypes between healthy human individuals. This CDR3 comprises 16 residues. V was cut by 5 bases and J by 0 bases, with 17 bases left in between. Germline CDR1 is MNHEY and CDR2 is SMNVEV (reference sequence). Measured with immunoSEQ multiplex PCR; TCRdb has only the in-frame clones, and not every one. The repertoire has about 2 million clones, around 96% of them found once; the top ten carry 0.9% to 1.4%. CD45RO negativity and positive selection for CCR7 defined naive CD8 cells, a population that excluded terminally differentiated effector memory CD45RA+ cells.

This TCR derives from a man between 18 and 29 years old in good health. The chain carries TRBV27 and TRBJ2-7, with D possibly matching TRBD2 (6 bases). Sequencing input: naive CD8+ T cells sorted from blood. CDR3 residues: CASSPSWGLTSYEQYF. DNA for the CDR3: TGTGCCAGCAGTCCCTCCTGGGGACTGACCTCCTACGAGCAGTACTTC.